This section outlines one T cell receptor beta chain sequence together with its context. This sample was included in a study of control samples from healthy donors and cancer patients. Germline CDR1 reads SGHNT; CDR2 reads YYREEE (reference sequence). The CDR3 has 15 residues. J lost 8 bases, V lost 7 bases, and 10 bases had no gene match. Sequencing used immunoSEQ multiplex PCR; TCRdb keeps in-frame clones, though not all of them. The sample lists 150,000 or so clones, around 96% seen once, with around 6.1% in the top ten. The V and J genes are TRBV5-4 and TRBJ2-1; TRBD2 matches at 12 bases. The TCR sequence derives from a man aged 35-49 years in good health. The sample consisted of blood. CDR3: CASGRTSGANHEQFF. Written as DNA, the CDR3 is TGTGCCAGCGGAAGGACTAGCGGGGCTAACCATGAGCAGTTCTTC.